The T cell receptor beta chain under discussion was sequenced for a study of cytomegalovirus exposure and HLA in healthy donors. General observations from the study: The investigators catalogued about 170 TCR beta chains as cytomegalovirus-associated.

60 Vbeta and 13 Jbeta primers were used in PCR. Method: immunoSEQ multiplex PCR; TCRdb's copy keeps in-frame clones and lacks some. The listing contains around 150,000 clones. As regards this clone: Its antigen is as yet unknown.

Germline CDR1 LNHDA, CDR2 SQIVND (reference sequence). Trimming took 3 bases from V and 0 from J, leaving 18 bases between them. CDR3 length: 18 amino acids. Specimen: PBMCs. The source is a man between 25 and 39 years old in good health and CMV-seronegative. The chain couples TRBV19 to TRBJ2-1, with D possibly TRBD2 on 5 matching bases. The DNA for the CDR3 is TGTGCCAGTAGTATCCCCGGGGTTACGGCCCTCTCCTACAATGAGCAGTTCTTC. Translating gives CASSIPGVTALSYNEQFF.